Here is one T cell receptor beta chain with its context. What it binds is unknown. CDR3 size: 14 residues. V shed 7 bases, J shed 8 bases, and the junction held 9 bases outside the gene matches. Germline values: CDR1 MNHEY, CDR2 SVGEGT. The data were obtained in a study of blood T cells in healthy people across ages. About the research overall: Template switching picked up about one barcoded beta molecule for each two T cells. The study, taken as a whole, reports: Diversity was higher, and naive CD4+ cells more numerous, in long-lived donors than in aged donors.

Primers used in a second PCR of about 7 to 11 cycles were a sample-barcoded 5' primer and a J-beta primer mix. TCRdb re-called the 5' RACE reads with MiXCR, one entry per CDR3 protein. The sample records 1.4 million to 1.5 million distinct CDR3 sequences, 42% being singletons. Per sample, extraction of total RNA gave at least 5.5 micrograms in every case. The V gene is TRBV6-2 or TRBV6-3, the J gene TRBJ2-3, with 10 bases identical to TRBD2. The sample comprised blood. This TCR came from a woman aged 18-29 years in good health. The CDR3 sequence is CASIPAGGPATQYF. The CDR3 bases are TGTGCCAGCATCCCAGCGGGAGGGCCGGCTACGCAGTATTTT.